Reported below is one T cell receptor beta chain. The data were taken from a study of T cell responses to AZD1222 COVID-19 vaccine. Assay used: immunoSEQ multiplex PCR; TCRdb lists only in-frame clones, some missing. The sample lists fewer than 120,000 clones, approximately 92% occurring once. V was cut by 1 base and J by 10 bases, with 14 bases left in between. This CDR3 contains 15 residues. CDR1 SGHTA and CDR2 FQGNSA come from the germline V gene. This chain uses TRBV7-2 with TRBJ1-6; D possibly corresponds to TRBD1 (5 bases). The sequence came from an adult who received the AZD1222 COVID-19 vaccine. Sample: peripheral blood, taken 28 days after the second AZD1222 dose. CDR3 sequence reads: CASSLDVGGRSPLHF. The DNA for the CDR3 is TGTGCCAGCAGCTTAGATGTTGGGGGGAGGTCACCCCTCCACTTT.